The next 25 T cell receptor beta chains were all read from a single sample in a study of Graves' ophthalmopathy and Graves' hyperthyroidism. Using RNA transcripts, the TCR beta CDR3 regions were amplified. First-round RT-PCR used HTBI primers; second-round multiplex PCR followed. TCRdb passed the multiplex PCR reads through MiXCR, listing each CDR3 protein once. The sample yields about 640,000 distinct CDR3 sequences, about two fifths seen once. The sequenced sample consisted of peripheral blood. These receptors originate from an adult man with Graves' ophthalmopathy.

The genes are TRBV25-1 and TRBJ2-3; D might be TRBD1 or TRBD2, each matching 5 bases. CDR1 MGHDK and CDR2 SYGVNS come from the germline V gene. Trimming left V 3 bases short and J 5 bases short, with 15 bases between. This CDR3 is 15 amino acids long. DNA of the CDR3: TGTGCCAGCAGTGATCTAGGGACCGTCGGAGATACGCAGTATTTT. Translated: CASSDLGTVGDTQYF.

Many counts were recorded for this clonotype. This chain joins TRBV7-3 and TRBJ1-2; TRBD1 aligns across 8 bases. Trimming took 2 bases from V and 10 from J; bases not matched to a gene: 6. The germline gives CDR1 SGHTA, CDR2 FQGTGA. The CDR3 is 13 residues long. In DNA form, the CDR3 reads TGTGCCAGCAGCTTAGGACAGGGTCTACACTACACCTTC. Residues: CASSLGQGLHYTF.

For this clonotype: The junction departs from germline at one end; a sequencing error may be responsible. The J gene is TRBJ2-7, the V gene TRBV7-2; 10 nucleotides line up with TRBD1. The CDR3 spans 15 residues. Germline values: CDR1 SGHTA, CDR2 FQGNSA. The CDR3 region has the DNA TGTGCCAGCAGCTTAGAGGGACAGGGGTTCTACGAGCTGTACTTC. Protein: CASSLEGQGFYELYF.

As to this clonotype: The junction does not match germline at one end; this may be a read error. The chain uses TRBV7-9 and TRBJ2-7, with D tentatively TRBD1 (5 bases). The CDR3 loop spans 14 amino acids. The germline V gene has CDR1 SEHNR and CDR2 FQNEAQ (reference sequence). The CDR3 DNA sequence: TGTGCCAGCAGCTTGAGGCAGGGCGGTCGCGAGCAGCACTTC. Translation gives CASSLRQGGREQHF.

This chain connects TRBV2 to TRBJ1-3; D gene unclear. The CDR3 extends over 13 amino acids. Germline values: CDR1 SNHLY, CDR2 FYNNEI. V gave up 5 bases and J gave up 8 bases, with 13 bases separating them. The DNA for the CDR3 is TGTGCCAGCAGTCTGACGGGGAGAGACACCATATATTTT. It is translated as CASSLTGRDTIYF.

The V and J genes are TRBV7-2 and TRBJ2-2, with D possibly TRBD1 on 6 matching bases. Germline values: CDR1 SGHTA, CDR2 FQGNSA. The CDR3 is 17 residues long. Trimming took off 1 base at V and 0 bases at J, with 12 bases between the two ends. CDR3 region: CASSLGGSGANTGELFF. CDR3 bases: TGTGCCAGCAGCTTAGGGGGTTCAGGGGCGAACACCGGGGAGCTGTTTTTT.

This clonotype turned up a few times. The chain employs TRBV15 and TRBJ2-7, with TRBD2 as a possible D gene (5 bases). CDR3 length equals 15 residues. Germline-derived CDR1 and CDR2 are LNHNV and YYDKDF (reference sequence). Trimming left V 0 bases short and J 0 bases short, with 9 bases between. The CDR3, as DNA: TGTGCCACCAGCAGAGATTTGGGGAGCTCCTACGAGCAGTACTTC. It specifies CATSRDLGSSYEQYF.

This clonotype was recorded at least ten times. V gene TRBV19 combines with J gene TRBJ2-2; no clear D gene. The V gene's germline CDR1 is LNHDA and CDR2 SQIVND (reference sequence). This CDR3 region has 13 residues. V was shortened by 3 bases and J by 6 bases, with 8 bases between the two germline ends. CDR3 nucleotides: TGTGCCAGTAGTATTGGAGTGGCCGGGGAGCTGTTTTTT. Its translation: CASSIGVAGELFF.

This sequence joins TRBV5-8 and TRBJ2-7, with 7 bases aligning to TRBD2. Losses at the gene ends were 5 bases for V and 7 bases for J; bases not matched to a gene: 12. The CDR3 has 14 amino acids. In germline, CDR1 is SGHTS, CDR2 YDEGEE. CDR3 sequence reads: CASSRMGGSYEQYF. The CDR3 coding sequence is TGTGCCAGCAGTCGGATGGGCGGGAGTTATGAGCAGTACTTC.

In this sample, this clonotype turned up many times. The chain joins TRBV4-3 to TRBJ2-5; perhaps TRBD1 as D (5 bases). The CDR3 sequence is 13 residues long. The germline CDR1 and CDR2 sequences are LGHNA and YSLEER. Deletions cut 0 bases from V and 7 bases from J, with 9 bases between. This CDR3 reads CASSQERGRTQYF. The CDR3 region has the DNA TGCGCCAGCAGCCAAGAAAGGGGAAGGACCCAGTACTTC.

The chain links TRBV24-1 to TRBJ2-3; no firm D call. Trimming shortened V by 4 bases and J by 5 bases, and 9 bases separated the two germline ends. The CDR3 runs 13 residues. CDR1 and CDR2 (germline): KGHDR, SFDVKD. This chain's CDR3 is CATSDYSGDTQYF. The CDR3 nucleotides are TGTGCCACCAGTGACTATTCAGGAGATACGCAGTATTTT.

This chain links TRBV7-2 with TRBJ2-2, with 9 bases identical to TRBD2. CDR3 length: 17 amino acids. CDR1 and CDR2 from the germline V gene are SGHTA and FQGNSA. With V trimmed by 2 bases and J by 1 base, 5 bases remained unmatched. The CDR3 spells CASSLSLAGLNTGELFF. In DNA, the CDR3 is TGTGCCAGCAGCTTATCCCTAGCGGGGCTGAACACCGGGGAGCTGTTTTTT.

To note about this clonotype: Likely a read error: the CDR3 ends without its conserved phenylalanine or tryptophan. Because the CDR3's place on the DNA is in doubt, the DNA is left out and the CDR3 is given as listed by TCRdb. The chain carries TRBV2 and TRBJ2-5; the table's D call TRBD2 went unverified against the DNA. Germline V lookup: CDR1 SNHLY, CDR2 FYNNEI. The CDR3 has 8 amino acids, counting both end residues. This chain's CDR3 is CASSEEAS.

Worth noting for this clonotype: The junction does not match germline at one end; this may be a read error. The chain has TRBV5-1 and TRBJ1-4; 7 bases agree with TRBD1. The CDR3 has 14 residues. Per germline, CDR1 SGHRS and CDR2 YFSETQ. CDR3 nucleotides: TGCGCGAGCAACTTGGGGCAGGGGGATGAAAAACTGTTTTTT. Translation gives CASNLGQGDEKLFF.

J is TRBJ1-4 and V is TRBV19; TRBD1 matches at 9 bases. Germline V gene sequence: CDR1 LNHDA, CDR2 SQIVND (reference sequence). CDR3 length: 15 amino acids. With V trimmed by 6 bases and J by 3 bases, 5 bases remained unmatched. In nucleotides, the CDR3 is TGTGCCAGTAGACGGGGACAGGGTCCTAATGAAAAACTGTTTTTT. Encoded protein: CASRRGQGPNEKLFF.

A remark on this clonotype: A much larger clone differs from this one at a single base, so this may be a read error. The chain combines TRBV10-3 with TRBJ1-1; 10 bases agree with TRBD1. The CDR3 runs to 14 residues. V shed 5 bases and J 6 bases; nucleotides not matched to a gene: 6. CDR1 ENHRY and CDR2 SYGVKD come from the germline V gene. CDR3 nucleotide sequence: TGTGCCATCAGTAACGCCGGGACAGGGGCTGAAGCTTTCTTT. Amino acids: CAISNAGTGAEAFF.

As regards this clonotype: Being one base from a much bigger clone, this may be a read error. V usage is TRBV19 and J usage is TRBJ1-1; no clear D gene. Germline lookup yields CDR1 LNHDA and CDR2 SQIVND (reference sequence). The length of the CDR3 is 14 residues. In nucleotides, the CDR3 is TGTGCCAGTAAACCTGATAGGTGGAACACTGAAGCTTTGTTT. Encoded protein: CASKPDRWNTEALF.

This clonotype was observed at least ten times. The V gene is TRBV3-1, the J gene TRBJ1-1, with D unclear. The germline V gene has CDR1 LGHDT and CDR2 YNNKEL (reference sequence). Trimming stripped 3 bases from V and 0 bases from J, with 14 bases between. CDR3 size: 16 residues. The CDR3 loop reads CASSQTRTVLNTEAFF. The CDR3 DNA is TGTGCCAGCAGCCAGACCCGGACGGTTTTGAACACTGAAGCTTTCTTT.

This clonotype was counted between two and nine times. The V and J genes are TRBV10-3 and TRBJ1-1; D not resolved. V was clipped by 4 bases and J by 7 bases, with 13 bases between them. The CDR3 runs to 13 residues. In germline, CDR1 is ENHRY, CDR2 SYGVKD. CDR3 loop: CAISAGTLGEAFF. The CDR3 DNA reads as TGTGCCATCAGTGCGGGCACCCTAGGTGAAGCTTTCTTT.

V usage is TRBV7-2 and J usage is TRBJ1-1; 7 bases fit TRBD1. The germline V gene has CDR1 SGHTA and CDR2 FQGNSA. Trimming at V came to 4 bases and at J to 5 bases, leaving 7 bases not matched to a gene. The CDR3 contains 14 residues. In DNA form, the CDR3 reads TGTGCCAGCAGCTCCCAGACAGGGCGTACTGAAGCTTTCTTT. Translating it yields CASSSQTGRTEAFF.

Regarding this clonotype: One end of the junction varies from germline; a read error may be responsible. The J gene is TRBJ1-2, the V gene TRBV7-9; no reliable D call. The CDR3 runs to 11 residues. Germline V gene data show CDR1 as SEHNR and CDR2 as FQNEAQ (reference sequence). CDR3 coding DNA: TGTGCTAGCAGCTGGGAATCTGGAAACACCTTC. Translated, it gives CASSWESGNTF.

The chain has TRBV6-5 and TRBJ2-7; 8 nucleotides match TRBD2. CDR3 length: 15 residues. Germline V gives CDR1 MNHEY, CDR2 SVGAGI. J was trimmed by 0 bases and V by 1 base; bases with no gene match: 2. Written as DNA, the CDR3 is TGTGCCAGCAGTTACTTAAGCGGGAGCTCCTACGAGCAGTACTTC. Translating it yields CASSYLSGSSYEQYF.

V is TRBV25-1 and J is TRBJ2-3, with 11 bases aligning to TRBD2. The CDR3 extends over 16 amino acids. CDR1 is MGHDK, CDR2 SYGVNS, per germline. The J segment lost 4 bases and the V segment lost 1 base, leaving 4 bases of the junction unmatched. The CDR3 protein is CASSELAGGGPDTQYF. As DNA, the CDR3 is TGTGCCAGCAGTGAATTAGCGGGAGGGGGGCCAGATACGCAGTATTTT.

The J gene is TRBJ2-2, the V gene TRBV7-2, with 12 bases lining up with TRBD2. Per the germline V gene, CDR1 is SGHTA and CDR2 is FQGNSA. Trimming cost V 3 bases and J 3 bases; bases outside gene matches: 8. The CDR3 loop spans 18 amino acids. CDR3 sequence reads: CASSLQLAGGLHTGELFF. The CDR3, as DNA: TGTGCCAGCAGCTTGCAACTAGCGGGGGGCTTACACACCGGGGAGCTGTTTTTT.

This clonotype was seen at least ten times. This sequence joins TRBV20-1 and TRBJ1-6; 7 positions agree with TRBD1. J gave up 9 bases and V 1 base, and 6 bases lay outside the gene matches. The germline V gene encodes CDR1 DFQATT and CDR2 SNEGSKA (reference sequence). The CDR3 is 14 residues long. For the CDR3, the DNA is TGCAGTGCTAGAGCCCAGGGGGGATCTTCACCCCTCCACTTT. Its translation: CSARAQGGSSPLHF.